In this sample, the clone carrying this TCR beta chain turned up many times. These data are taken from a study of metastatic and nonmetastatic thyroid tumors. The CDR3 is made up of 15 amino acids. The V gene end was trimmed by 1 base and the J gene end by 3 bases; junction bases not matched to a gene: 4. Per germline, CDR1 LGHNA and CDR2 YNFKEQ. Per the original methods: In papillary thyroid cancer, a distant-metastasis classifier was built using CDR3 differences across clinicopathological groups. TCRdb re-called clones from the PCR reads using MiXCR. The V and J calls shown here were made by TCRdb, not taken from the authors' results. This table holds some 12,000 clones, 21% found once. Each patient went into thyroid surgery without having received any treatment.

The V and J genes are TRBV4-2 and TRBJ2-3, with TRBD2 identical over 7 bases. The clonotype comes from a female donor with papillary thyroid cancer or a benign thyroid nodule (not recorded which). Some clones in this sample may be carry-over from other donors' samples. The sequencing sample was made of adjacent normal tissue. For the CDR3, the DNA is TGTGCCAGCAGCCAAGCCGCGGGAGCAACAGATACGCAGTATTTT. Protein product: CASSQAAGATDTQYF.